The 28 T cell receptor beta chains given below trace back to one sample, sequenced in a study of cytomegalovirus exposure and HLA in healthy donors. This PCR relied on a set of 60 Vbeta primers and 13 Jbeta primers. Method: immunoSEQ multiplex PCR; TCRdb's copy keeps in-frame clones and lacks some. The sample records almost 200,000 clones, 79% being singletons. What was sequenced was PBMCs. The receptors shown here come from a male donor in good health and CMV-seropositive.

The chain is built from TRBV6-1 and TRBJ1-1; the D gene is possibly TRBD1 (6 bases). There are 15 residues in the CDR3. From germline, CDR1 is MNHNS and CDR2 SASEGT. The ends were cut back, 4 bases at V and 3 bases at J, with 15 bases in the middle. The CDR3 DNA sequence: TGTGCCAGCAGTGCCAGGGGTCTTCATTACACTGAAGCTTTCTTT. Encoded protein: CASSARGLHYTEAFF.

The CDR3 loop reads CASSLATTQGTDSPLHF. DNA for the CDR3: TGTGCCAGCTCTCTGGCTACCACTCAGGGTACGGATTCACCCCTCCACTTT. The chain joins TRBV18 to TRBJ1-6; tentative D call: TRBD1 (5 bases). V lost 6 bases to trimming and J lost 8 bases, with 23 bases between them. The CDR3 runs 17 residues. Germline V gene lookup returns CDR1 KGHSH and CDR2 LQKENI.

This clone appeared once. The rearrangement uses TRBV29-1 and TRBJ2-5; TRBD2 aligns across 8 bases. V was clipped by 5 bases and J by 4 bases; unmatched bases: 12. CDR3 length equals 15 residues. Germline CDR1 and CDR2: SQVTM and ANQGSEA. The CDR3 sequence is CSVRASGRVGETQYF. The CDR3 region has the DNA TGCAGCGTTCGGGCCAGCGGGAGAGTGGGAGAGACCCAGTACTTC. The complete variable domain, with remaining parts taken from reference TRBV29-1 and TRBJ2-5, reads SAVISQKPSRDICQRGTSLTIQCQVDSQVTMMFWYRQQPGQSLTLIATANQGSEATYESGFVIDKFPISRPNLTFSTLTVSNMSPEDSSIYLCSVRASGRVGETQYFGPGTRLLVL.

This clone came up a few times. The J gene is TRBJ1-2, the V gene TRBV4-2, with D unclear. V gave up 1 base and J gave up 4 bases, with 16 bases separating them. Germline V gene data show CDR1 as LGHNA and CDR2 as YNFKEQ. The CDR3 is 16 amino acids. CDR3 sequence reads: CASSQVSQTTGYGYTF. The CDR3 nucleotides are TGTGCCAGCAGCCAAGTCTCCCAGACCACGGGCTATGGCTACACCTTC.

This chain links TRBV5-4 with TRBJ2-3, with a tentative D call TRBD2 (6 bases). CDR1 SGHNT and CDR2 YYREEE come from the germline V gene (reference sequence). This CDR3 is 14 amino acids long. Trimming cost V 4 bases and J 2 bases, with 11 bases left between them. CDR3 region: CASSLIAVTDTQYF. The CDR3 nucleotides are TGTGCCAGCAGCCTGATAGCGGTCACAGATACGCAGTATTTT.

The V gene is TRBV5-1, the J gene TRBJ2-7, with D unclear. CDR1 is SGHRS, CDR2 YFSETQ, per germline. The CDR3 sequence is 14 residues long. V was shortened by 0 bases and J by 4 bases, with 11 bases between the two germline ends. The CDR3 protein is CASSLEPLSYEQYF. CDR3 coding DNA: TGCGCCAGCAGCTTGGAGCCGCTGAGTTACGAGCAGTACTTC.

V gene TRBV19 combines with J gene TRBJ1-1, with D unresolved. V lost 0 bases, J lost 11 bases, and 16 bases lay in between. Germline values: CDR1 LNHDA, CDR2 SQIVND (reference sequence). The CDR3 spans 14 residues. The CDR3 loop reads CASSIDWAERGAFF. The CDR3 DNA is TGTGCCAGTAGTATAGATTGGGCGGAACGCGGGGCTTTCTTT.

The table lists this clone with a count of one. J is TRBJ1-3 and V is TRBV27, with 9 bases fitting TRBD1. V trimming: 6 bases; J trimming: 1 base; junction bases outside the gene matches: 4. The CDR3 contains 15 residues. CDR1 and CDR2 (germline): MNHEY, SMNVEV (reference sequence). The CDR3 is CASRLQGASGNTIYF. The CDR3 DNA reads TGTGCCAGCAGACTACAGGGGGCGTCTGGAAACACCATATATTTT.

The gene calls are TRBV7-2 and TRBJ1-2, with 7 positions matching TRBD1. Germline V gene lookup returns CDR1 SGHTA and CDR2 FQGNSA. The CDR3 totals 14 residues. The junction had 6 bases not matched to a gene; V was cut back by 4 bases and J by 4 bases. The CDR3 loop is CASSWGQTPYGYTF. CDR3 in DNA: TGTGCCAGCAGCTGGGGACAGACACCCTATGGCTACACCTTC. The entire variable domain, with the rest obtained from reference TRBV7-2 and TRBJ1-2, is as follows: GAGVSQSPSNKVTEKGKDVELRCDPISGHTALYWYRQSLGQGLEFLIYFQGNSAPDKSGLPSDRFSAERTGGSVSTLTIQRTQQEDSAVYLCASSWGQTPYGYTFGSGTRLTVV.

This clone has more than one count but fewer than ten. The chain employs TRBV5-1 and TRBJ1-4; the match to TRBD1 covers 9 bases. The ends lost 4 bases at V and 6 bases at J; junction bases unmatched: 10. Germline CDR1 reads SGHRS; CDR2 reads YFSETQ. This CDR3 is built from 16 residues. The CDR3 bases are TGCGCCAGCAGCAAAACCGGGGGACAGGGATATGAAAAACTGTTTTTT. Translation: CASSKTGGQGYEKLFF.

V gene TRBV4-3 combines with J gene TRBJ2-7; D may be TRBD1 (6 bases). V was pared by 4 bases and J by 7 bases, with 17 bases between. Germline assignment: CDR1 LGHNA and CDR2 YSLEER. The CDR3 sequence is 14 residues long. The CDR3 bases are TGCGCCAGCAGCCGGACAGAGGGCCGCGATGAGCAGTACTTC. It is translated as CASSRTEGRDEQYF.

This chain links TRBV11-2 with TRBJ2-1; TRBD2 is a possible D gene (6 bases). CDR3 size: 15 residues. Germline V gene lookup returns CDR1 SGHAT and CDR2 FQNNGV. Trimming pared 6 bases from V and 3 bases from J, leaving 15 bases between. Here the CDR3 reads CASRDGTYLYNEQFF. The CDR3, as DNA: TGTGCCAGCAGGGATGGGACTTACCTCTACAATGAGCAGTTCTTC.

The genes are TRBV7-2 and TRBJ2-1; TRBD2 aligns across 7 bases. Germline CDR1 reads SGHTA; CDR2 reads FQGNSA. V gave up 8 bases and J gave up 4 bases; unmatched junction bases: 5. This CDR3 spans 13 amino acids. The CDR3 DNA follows: TGTGCCAGCCAAGCGGGAACGTACAATGAGCAGTTCTTC. It encodes CASQAGTYNEQFF.

The chain joins TRBV5-1 to TRBJ1-1; D ambiguous. Germline V lookup: CDR1 SGHRS, CDR2 YFSETQ. The V end lost 0 bases, the J end lost 4 bases, and 16 bases lay between the germline ends. The CDR3 runs to 16 residues. DNA of the CDR3: TGCGCCAGCAGCTTGGAGGTCCGGGTGGGAGGCACTGAAGCTTTCTTT. Translated, it gives CASSLEVRVGGTEAFF.

This clone was seen only once. The rearrangement joins TRBV28 to TRBJ1-1; 7 positions agree with TRBD1. Looked up from germline, CDR1 is MDHEN and CDR2 is SYDVKM. J was trimmed by 6 bases and V by 5 bases; bases with no gene match: 9. This CDR3 comprises 14 residues. DNA for the CDR3: TGTGCCAGCAGTCCACAGGGGCCTCTACCTGAAGCTTTCTTT. Protein: CASSPQGPLPEAFF.

V gene TRBV11-2 combines with J gene TRBJ1-5, with D hard to call. The CDR3 sequence is 13 residues long. The germline CDR1 and CDR2 sequences are SGHAT and FQNNGV. The germline V and J ends were trimmed by 5 bases and 6 bases, with 11 bases remaining between them. The CDR3 nucleotides read TGTGCCAGCAGCCCTGGCCGGGTTCAGCCCCAGCATTTT. Translated: CASSPGRVQPQHF.

In its sample, this clone was seen a few times. This sample includes further DNA sequences coding for the same CDR3. This chain joins TRBV6-1 and TRBJ2-5; TRBD1 is a possible D gene (5 bases). There are 16 residues in the CDR3. The V end lost 4 bases, the J end lost 0 bases, and 15 bases lay between the germline ends. CDR1 and CDR2 (germline): MNHNS, SASEGT. CDR3 bases: TGTGCCAGCAGTGGGAGACAGACTTATTACCAAGAGACCCAGTACTTC. Protein sequence: CASSGRQTYYQETQYF.

V gene TRBV19 combines with J gene TRBJ2-7; the D gene is possibly TRBD2 (5 bases). This CDR3 is built from 15 residues. Germline lookup yields CDR1 LNHDA and CDR2 SQIVND (reference sequence). V lost 3 bases and J lost 5, with 17 bases in between. CDR3 loop: CASSIPGRSINEQYF. For the CDR3, the DNA is TGTGCCAGTAGTATCCCGGGAAGGTCAATCAACGAGCAGTACTTC.

This sequence joins TRBV28 and TRBJ2-4; D is ambiguous. V lost 4 bases and J 11 bases, leaving 21 bases between the germline ends. This CDR3 has 15 amino acids. The germline V gene has CDR1 MDHEN and CDR2 SYDVKM. The CDR3 here is CASSSQTTFSVVQYF. Written as DNA, the CDR3 is TGTGCCAGCAGTTCCCAGACAACCTTTTCAGTCGTTCAGTACTTC.

This rearrangement joins TRBV5-4 to TRBJ2-1; D might be TRBD1 (6 bases). V lost 6 bases and J 10 bases, leaving 14 bases between the germline ends. CDR1 and CDR2 (germline): SGHNT, YYREEE (reference sequence). The CDR3 extends over 12 amino acids. The CDR3 DNA sequence: TGTGCCAGCAACCTCCAGCAGGGGGAGCAGTTCTTC. This codes for CASNLQQGEQFF.

This clone was counted between two and nine times. The junction departs from the called germline gene at one end, perhaps through a read error. The chain carries TRBV29-1 and TRBJ2-2; D may be TRBD2 (6 bases). Germline V gene sequence: CDR1 SQVTM, CDR2 ANQGSEA. The CDR3 spans 14 residues. The CDR3 here is CSVEGGENTEELFF. CDR3 in DNA: TGCAGCGTTGAAGGGGGGGAGAATACCGAGGAGCTGTTTTTT.

The chain recombines TRBV11-2 with TRBJ2-5; D is undetermined. V dropped 0 bases and J dropped 5 bases, with 7 bases sitting between them. Germline loops: CDR1 SGHAT, CDR2 FQNNGV. The CDR3 sequence is 13 residues long. CDR3 region: CASSLELSETQYF. Written as DNA, the CDR3 is TGTGCCAGCAGCTTAGAGTTATCGGAGACCCAGTACTTC. Filled out from reference TRBV11-2 and TRBJ2-5, the complete variable domain reads EAGVAQSPRYKIIEKRQSVAFWCNPISGHATLYWYQQILGQGPKLLIQFQNNGVVDDSQLPKDRFSAERLKGVDSTLKIQPAKLEDSAVYLCASSLELSETQYFGPGTRLLVL.

V gene TRBV6-5 combines with J gene TRBJ2-3; D unresolved. Germline V gene lookup returns CDR1 MNHEY and CDR2 SVGAGI. With 6 bases removed from V and 2 bases from J, the gap between germline ends came to 6 bases. The CDR3 has 12 amino acids. CDR3 nucleotide sequence: TGTGCCAGCAGCCGAGCCACAGATACGCAGTATTTT. This codes for CASSRATDTQYF.

The chain carries TRBV6-5 and TRBJ2-1; 7 nucleotides match TRBD1. V lost 2 bases and J lost 4; bases outside the gene matches: 2. Germline values: CDR1 MNHEY, CDR2 SVGAGI. The CDR3 is made up of 14 amino acids. CDR3 amino acids: CASSYGQAYNEQFF. The CDR3 DNA is TGTGCCAGCAGTTACGGACAGGCATACAATGAGCAGTTCTTC.

This clone was seen only a few times. J is TRBJ2-7 and V is TRBV4-2, with TRBD1 as a possible D gene (6 bases). The CDR3 spans 14 residues. CDR1 LGHNA and CDR2 YNFKEQ come from the germline V gene. V dropped 1 base and J dropped 2 bases, with 9 bases sitting between them. In nucleotides, the CDR3 is TGTGCCAGCAGCCAAGCAGGGGCACCCTACGAGCAGTACTTC. Residues: CASSQAGAPYEQYF.

The chain is built from TRBV27 and TRBJ2-7, with 7 bases aligning to TRBD1. The J segment lost 5 bases and the V segment lost 6 bases, leaving 13 bases of the junction unmatched. Germline CDR1 reads MNHEY; CDR2 reads SMNVEV (reference sequence). The length of the CDR3 is 15 residues. CDR3 residues: CASRADRAMRHEQYF. The CDR3 DNA reads as TGTGCCAGCAGGGCCGACAGGGCAATGAGGCACGAGCAGTACTTC.

The V and J genes are TRBV5-1 and TRBJ1-2, with D maybe TRBD1 (6 bases). V was cut by 2 bases and J by 3 bases, with 23 bases left in between. This CDR3 is built from 18 residues. Germline V gives CDR1 SGHRS, CDR2 YFSETQ. As DNA, the CDR3 is TGCGCCAGCAGCTTCCAATCATCGGGGGGGCCAAGTTACTATGGCTACACCTTC. This translates into CASSFQSSGGPSYYGYTF.

The genes are TRBV5-1 and TRBJ2-5; 10 positions match TRBD1. The trim removed 4 bases at V and 1 base at J, leaving 13 bases unmatched. Germline CDR1 reads SGHRS; CDR2 reads YFSETQ. There are 18 residues in the CDR3. CDR3 sequence: CASSRLLIGTGVQETQYF. The CDR3 DNA is TGCGCCAGCAGCCGTCTTCTAATAGGGACAGGGGTCCAAGAGACCCAGTACTTC.